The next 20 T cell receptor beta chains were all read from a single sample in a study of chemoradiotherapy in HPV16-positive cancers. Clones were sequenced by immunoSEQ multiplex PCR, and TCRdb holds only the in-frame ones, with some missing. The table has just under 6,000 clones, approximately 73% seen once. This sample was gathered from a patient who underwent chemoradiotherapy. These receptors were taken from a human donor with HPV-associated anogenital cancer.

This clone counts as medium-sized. This CDR3 is CASSDGQRGDGYTF. CDR3 in DNA: TGTGCCAGCAGCGACGGACAGCGGGGAGATGGCTACACCTTC. The chain couples TRBV6-1 to TRBJ1-2, with a tentative D call TRBD1 (6 bases). CDR3 length: 14 amino acids. Germline V lookup: CDR1 MNHNS, CDR2 SASEGT. V was cut by 6 bases and J by 6 bases, with 17 bases left in between.

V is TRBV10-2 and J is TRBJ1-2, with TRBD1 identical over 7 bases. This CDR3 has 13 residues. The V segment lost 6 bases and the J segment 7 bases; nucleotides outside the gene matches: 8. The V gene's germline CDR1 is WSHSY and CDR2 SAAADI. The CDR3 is CASRGVGGAGYTF. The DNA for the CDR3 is TGCGCCAGCAGGGGGGTAGGGGGCGCTGGCTACACCTTC.

CDR3 sequence: CASSLQPALGEAFF. The DNA for the CDR3 is TGTGCCAGCAGCTTACAGCCCGCGTTAGGTGAAGCTTTCTTT. V gene TRBV5-5 combines with J gene TRBJ1-1; D unclear. Trimming took off 2 bases at V and 7 bases at J, with 15 bases between the two ends. The V gene's germline CDR1 is SGHKS and CDR2 YYEKEE (reference sequence). The CDR3 length is 14 residues.

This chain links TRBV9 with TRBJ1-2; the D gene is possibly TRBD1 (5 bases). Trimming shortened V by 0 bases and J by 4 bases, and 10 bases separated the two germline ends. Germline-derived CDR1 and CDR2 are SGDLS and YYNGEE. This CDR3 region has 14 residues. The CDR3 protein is CASSVARGAYGYTF. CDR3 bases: TGTGCCAGCAGCGTAGCTAGGGGCGCCTATGGCTACACCTTC.

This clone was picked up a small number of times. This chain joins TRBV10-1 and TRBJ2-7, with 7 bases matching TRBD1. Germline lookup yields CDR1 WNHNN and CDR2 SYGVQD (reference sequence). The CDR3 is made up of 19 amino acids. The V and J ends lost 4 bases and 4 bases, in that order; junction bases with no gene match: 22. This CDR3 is CASSAYPLDRSNRTYEQYF. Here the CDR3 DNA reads TGCGCCAGCAGTGCCTACCCGTTGGACAGGTCCAATCGGACGTACGAGCAGTACTTC.

The CDR3 sequence is CASCSLRQGNTGELFF. Here the CDR3 DNA reads TGTGCCAGCTGTTCCTTGAGACAGGGGAACACCGGGGAGCTGTTTTTT. The chain uses TRBV27 and TRBJ2-2; TRBD1 agrees at 7 bases. The CDR3 is 16 residues long. Unmatched junction bases numbered 10, after V lost 8 bases and J lost 1 base. Germline V gene sequence: CDR1 MNHEY, CDR2 SMNVEV (reference sequence).

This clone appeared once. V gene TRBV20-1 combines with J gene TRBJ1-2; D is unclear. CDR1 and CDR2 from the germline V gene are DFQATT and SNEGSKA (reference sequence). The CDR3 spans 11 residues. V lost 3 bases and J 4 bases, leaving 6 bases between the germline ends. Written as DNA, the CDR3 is TGCAGTGCTAGCTGGAGCTATGGCTACACCTTC. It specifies CSASWSYGYTF.

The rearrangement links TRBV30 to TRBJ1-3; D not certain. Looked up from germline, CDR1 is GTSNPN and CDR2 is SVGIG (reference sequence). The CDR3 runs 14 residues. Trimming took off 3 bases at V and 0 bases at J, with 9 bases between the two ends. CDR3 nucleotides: TGTGCCTGGAGCCACGGGATCTCTGGAAACACCATATATTTT. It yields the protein CAWSHGISGNTIYF.

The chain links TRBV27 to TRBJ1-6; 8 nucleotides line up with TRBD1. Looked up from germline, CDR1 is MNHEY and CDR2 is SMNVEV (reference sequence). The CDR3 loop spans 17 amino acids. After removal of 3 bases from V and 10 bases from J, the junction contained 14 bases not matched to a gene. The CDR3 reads CASSFFHLSGGRSPLHF. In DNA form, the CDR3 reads TGTGCCAGCAGTTTCTTCCATCTCTCAGGGGGCAGATCACCCCTCCACTTT.

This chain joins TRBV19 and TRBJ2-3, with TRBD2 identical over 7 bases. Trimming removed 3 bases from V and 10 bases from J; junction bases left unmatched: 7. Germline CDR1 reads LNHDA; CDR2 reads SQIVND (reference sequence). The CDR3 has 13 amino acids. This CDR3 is CASSMSGASSQYF. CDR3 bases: TGTGCCAGTAGTATGAGCGGGGCTTCTTCGCAGTATTTT.

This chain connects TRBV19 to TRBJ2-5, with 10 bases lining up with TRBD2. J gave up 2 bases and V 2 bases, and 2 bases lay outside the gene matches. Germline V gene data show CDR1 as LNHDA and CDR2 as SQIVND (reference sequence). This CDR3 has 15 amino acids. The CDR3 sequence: CASSITSGDQETQYF. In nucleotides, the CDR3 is TGTGCCAGTAGTATAACTAGCGGGGATCAAGAGACCCAGTACTTC.

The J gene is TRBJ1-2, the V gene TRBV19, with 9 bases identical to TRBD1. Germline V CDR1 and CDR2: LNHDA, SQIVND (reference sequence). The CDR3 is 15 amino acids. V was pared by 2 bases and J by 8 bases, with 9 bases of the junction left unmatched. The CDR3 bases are TGTGCCAGTAGTATAAGTACTGGGACAGGGACCGGCTACACCTTC. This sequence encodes CASSISTGTGTGYTF.

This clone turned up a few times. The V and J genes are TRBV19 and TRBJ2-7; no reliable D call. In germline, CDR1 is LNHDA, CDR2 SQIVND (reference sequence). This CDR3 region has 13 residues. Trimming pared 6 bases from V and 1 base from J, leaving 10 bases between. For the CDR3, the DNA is TGTGCCAGTAGATGGGCCGGATCCTACGAGCAGTACTTC. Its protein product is CASRWAGSYEQYF.

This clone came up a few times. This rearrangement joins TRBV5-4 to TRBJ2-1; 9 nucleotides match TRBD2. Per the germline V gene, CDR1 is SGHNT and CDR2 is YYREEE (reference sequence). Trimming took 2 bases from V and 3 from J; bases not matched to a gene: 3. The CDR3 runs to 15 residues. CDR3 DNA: TGTGCCAGCAGCTTTCCTAGCGGGGTCTACAATGAGCAGTTCTTC. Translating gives CASSFPSGVYNEQFF.

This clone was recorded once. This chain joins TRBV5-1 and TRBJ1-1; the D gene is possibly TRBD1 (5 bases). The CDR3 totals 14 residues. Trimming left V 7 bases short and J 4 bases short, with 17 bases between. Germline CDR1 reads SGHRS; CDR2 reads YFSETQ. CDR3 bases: TGCGCCAGCGGAACCGGGACGTCGGGCACTGAAGCTTTCTTT. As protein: CASGTGTSGTEAFF.

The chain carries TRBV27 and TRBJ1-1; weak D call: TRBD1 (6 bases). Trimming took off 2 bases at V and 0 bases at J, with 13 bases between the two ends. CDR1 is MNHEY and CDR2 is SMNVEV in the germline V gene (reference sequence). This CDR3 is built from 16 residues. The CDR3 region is CASSLDRGHMNTEAFF. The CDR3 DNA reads TGTGCCAGCAGTTTAGATAGGGGACACATGAACACTGAAGCTTTCTTT.

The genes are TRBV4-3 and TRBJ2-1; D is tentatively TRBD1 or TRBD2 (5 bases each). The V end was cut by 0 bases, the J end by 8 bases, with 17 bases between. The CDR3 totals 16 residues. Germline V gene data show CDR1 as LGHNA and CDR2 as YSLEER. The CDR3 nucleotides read TGCGCCAGCAGCCAAGATCGTGGCTCGCGAGGGGATGAGCAGTTCTTC. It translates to CASSQDRGSRGDEQFF.

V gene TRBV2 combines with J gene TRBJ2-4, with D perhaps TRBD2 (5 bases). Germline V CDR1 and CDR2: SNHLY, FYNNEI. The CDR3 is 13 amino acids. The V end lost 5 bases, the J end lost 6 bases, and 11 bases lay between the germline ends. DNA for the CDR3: TGTGCCAGCAGTTTCGAAGGGAGAAACATTCAGTACTTC. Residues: CASSFEGRNIQYF.

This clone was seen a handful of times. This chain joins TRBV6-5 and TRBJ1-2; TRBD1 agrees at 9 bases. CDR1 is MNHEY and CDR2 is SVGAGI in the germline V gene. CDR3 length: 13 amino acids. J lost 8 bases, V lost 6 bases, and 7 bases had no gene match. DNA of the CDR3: TGTGCCAGCAGGAGGGACAGGGCTGGGGGCTACACCTTC. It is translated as CASRRDRAGGYTF.

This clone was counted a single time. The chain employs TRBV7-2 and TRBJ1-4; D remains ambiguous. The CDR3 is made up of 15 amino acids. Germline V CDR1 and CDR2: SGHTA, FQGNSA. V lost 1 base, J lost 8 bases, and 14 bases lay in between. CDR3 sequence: CASSLVGGRGEKLFF. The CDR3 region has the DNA TGTGCCAGCAGCTTAGTTGGTGGACGTGGGGAAAAACTGTTTTTT.